A selection of T cell receptor beta chains follows, all from one sample in a study of shared clonotypes between healthy human individuals. Assay used: immunoSEQ multiplex PCR; TCRdb lists only in-frame clones, some missing. Of over a million clones listed, approximately 96% were seen once; the top ten hold 1% to 1.5%. Material for sequencing was naive CD4+ T cells sorted from blood. The receptors shown here come from a man aged 25-40 years in good health. The CDR3 runs from the conserved cysteine through the conserved F or W. D genes are given only for firm matches. Clone sizes are given selectively: once, few, many, or a class where the clone is expanded.

V gene: TRBV28
J gene: TRBJ2-7
CDR3 length: 16
clone size: -
D gene: TRBD2
CDR3 DNA: TGTGCCAGCAGTTTAGGGCTAGCGGGGTCCTCGTACGAGCAGTACTTC
CDR3 protein: CASSLGLAGSSYEQYF

V gene: TRBV5-4
J gene: TRBJ2-1
CDR3 length: 14
clone size: -
D gene: -
CDR3 DNA: TGTGCCAGCAGCCTGCGCGACGGTAACAATGAGCAGTTCTTC
CDR3 protein: CASSLRDGNNEQFF

V gene: TRBV30
J gene: TRBJ2-7
CDR3 length: 14
clone size: -
D gene: -
CDR3 DNA: TGTGCCTGGAGGAACCTCCTTAGAACCTACGAGCAGTACTTC
CDR3 protein: CAWRNLLRTYEQYF

V gene: TRBV27
J gene: TRBJ2-7
CDR3 length: 13
clone size: -
D gene: -
CDR3 DNA: TGTGACGTAGGGGAATTGGACCCCCACGAGCAGTACTTC
CDR3 protein: CDVGELDPHEQYF

V gene: TRBV14
J gene: TRBJ2-7
CDR3 length: 14
clone size: -
D gene: -
CDR3 DNA: TGTGCCAGCAGCCAGTGGCAAGGGGCTGACGAGCAGTACTTC
CDR3 protein: CASSQWQGADEQYF

V gene: TRBV7-6
J gene: TRBJ2-1
CDR3 length: 15
clone size: -
D gene: TRBD2
CDR3 DNA: TGTGCCAGCAGCTTTTCTCGGTTAGCGGGACCGGAGCAGTTCTTC
CDR3 protein: CASSFSRLAGPEQFF

V gene: TRBV10-3
J gene: TRBJ2-7
CDR3 length: 14
clone size: -
D gene: -
CDR3 DNA: TGTGCCGTTAGGATAGGGGGGCAAGCAGACGAGCAGTACTTC
CDR3 protein: CAVRIGGQADEQYF

V gene: TRBV15
J gene: TRBJ1-5
CDR3 length: 14
clone size: -
D gene: -
CDR3 DNA: TGTGCCACCAGCAGACACTCCGGGGGTCAGCCCCAGCATTTT
CDR3 protein: CATSRHSGGQPQHF

V gene: TRBV14
J gene: TRBJ2-1
CDR3 length: 16
clone size: -
D gene: -
CDR3 DNA: TGTGCCAGCAGCCAAGCACCCACCCAACTTTACAATGAGCAGTTCTTC
CDR3 protein: CASSQAPTQLYNEQFF

V gene: TRBV27
J gene: TRBJ2-1
CDR3 length: 19
clone size: once
D gene: TRBD2
CDR3 DNA: TGTGCCAGCAGTTTATTACCCCACGGTAGCGGGAGATCCTACAATGAGCAGTTCTTC
CDR3 protein: CASSLLPHGSGRSYNEQFF

V gene: TRBV5-1
J gene: TRBJ2-1
CDR3 length: 13
clone size: -
D gene: -
CDR3 DNA: TGCGCCAGCAGCGTGACTAACAACAATGAGCAGTTCTTC
CDR3 protein: CASSVTNNNEQFF

V gene: TRBV5-8
J gene: TRBJ1-5
CDR3 length: 12
clone size: -
D gene: -
CDR3 DNA: TGTGCCAGCACCCAAGCTAACGTGCCCCAGCATTTT
CDR3 protein: CASTQANVPQHF

V gene: TRBV20-1
J gene: TRBJ2-1
CDR3 length: 11
clone size: -
D gene: -
CDR3 DNA: TGCAGTGCCACCCTCTACAATGAGCAGTTCTTC
CDR3 protein: CSATLYNEQFF

V gene: TRBV18
J gene: TRBJ2-1
CDR3 length: 16
clone size: -
D gene: -
CDR3 DNA: TGTGCCAGCTCTGTAAAGAGAGTCCCCTCCTACAATGAGCAGTTCTTC
CDR3 protein: CASSVKRVPSYNEQFF

V gene: TRBV6-6
J gene: TRBJ2-7
CDR3 length: 12
clone size: -
D gene: TRBD2
CDR3 DNA: TGTGCCAGCAGACCCCCAGCGGGAGAGCAGTACTTC
CDR3 protein: CASRPPAGEQYF

V gene: TRBV20-1
J gene: TRBJ2-3
CDR3 length: 11
clone size: -
D gene: -
CDR3 DNA: TGCAGTGCTCCACGGGGGGATACGCAGTATTTT
CDR3 protein: CSAPRGDTQYF

V gene: TRBV7-9
J gene: TRBJ1-1
CDR3 length: 15
clone size: -
D gene: -
CDR3 DNA: TGTGCCAGCAGCTTAGGGGTGTCAGGGAACACTGAAGCTTTCTTT
CDR3 protein: CASSLGVSGNTEAFF

V gene: TRBV9
J gene: TRBJ2-7
CDR3 length: 15
clone size: -
D gene: TRBD1
CDR3 DNA: TGTGCCAGCAGCGTAGAGACAGGGATCCCCTACGAGCAGTACTTC
CDR3 protein: CASSVETGIPYEQYF

V gene: TRBV10-2
J gene: TRBJ2-1
CDR3 length: 13
clone size: once
D gene: TRBD2
CDR3 DNA: TGCGCCAGCGCGGGAGGGCGAAACAATGAGCAGTTCTTC
CDR3 protein: CASAGGRNNEQFF

V gene: TRBV5-1
J gene: TRBJ2-3
CDR3 length: 20
clone size: -
D gene: -
CDR3 DNA: TGCGCCAGCAGCTTGGAGCTGCGGGGCATTACGAAACTTAGCACAGATACGCAGTATTTT
CDR3 protein: CASSLELRGITKLSTDTQYF

V gene: TRBV27
J gene: TRBJ2-7
CDR3 length: 15
clone size: -
D gene: -
CDR3 DNA: TGTGCCAGCAGTTGGAATGGTCTCGGGTCCTACGAGCAGTACTTC
CDR3 protein: CASSWNGLGSYEQYF

V gene: TRBV5-1
J gene: TRBJ2-7
CDR3 length: 17
clone size: -
D gene: -
CDR3 DNA: TGCGCCAGCAGCTTGGCTCTGGGTGTAGCAACATCCTACGAGCAGTACTTC
CDR3 protein: CASSLALGVATSYEQYF

V gene: TRBV29-1
J gene: TRBJ1-2
CDR3 length: 15
clone size: -
D gene: TRBD1
CDR3 DNA: TGCAGCGTTTTGGCCCCGGGCAGGGGGAAGGGGGGCTACACCTTC
CDR3 protein: CSVLAPGRGKGGYTF

V gene: TRBV25-1
J gene: TRBJ2-6
CDR3 length: 15
clone size: -
D gene: -
CDR3 DNA: TGTGCCAGCAGCTCCACAGGGACTGGGGCCAACGTCCTGACTTTC
CDR3 protein: CASSSTGTGANVLTF

V gene: TRBV11-2
J gene: TRBJ1-1
CDR3 length: 13
clone size: once
D gene: -
CDR3 DNA: TGTGCCAGCAGCCCCGAGTATTTTTCTGAAGCTTTCTTT
CDR3 protein: CASSPEYFSEAFF

V gene: TRBV11-2
J gene: TRBJ1-4
CDR3 length: 16
clone size: once
D gene: TRBD1
CDR3 DNA: TGTGCCAGCAGCTTGGAGACAGGGGTTTTTCATGAAAAACTGTTTTTT
CDR3 protein: CASSLETGVFHEKLFF

V gene: TRBV7-9
J gene: TRBJ2-1
CDR3 length: 15
clone size: -
D gene: -
CDR3 DNA: TGTGCCAGCAGCTATGCCACAGGGTTCCACAATGAGCAGTTCTTC
CDR3 protein: CASSYATGFHNEQFF

V gene: TRBV2
J gene: TRBJ1-1
CDR3 length: 12
clone size: -
D gene: -
CDR3 DNA: TGTGCCAGCAGTGAACGTGGCCGCGTAGCTTTCTTT
CDR3 protein: CASSERGRVAFF

V gene: TRBV5-5
J gene: TRBJ1-1
CDR3 length: 15
clone size: -
D gene: -
CDR3 DNA: TGTGCCAGCAGCTCCGGGGCAGGGGTGAACACTGAAGCTTTCTTT
CDR3 protein: CASSSGAGVNTEAFF

V gene: TRBV5-5
J gene: TRBJ1-1
CDR3 length: 16
clone size: -
D gene: -
CDR3 DNA: TGTGCCAGCAGCGCATTGTCGAGACCGAGGTTGACTGAAGCTTTCTTT
CDR3 protein: CASSALSRPRLTEAFF

V gene: TRBV5-6
J gene: TRBJ2-3
CDR3 length: 14
clone size: -
D gene: TRBD2
CDR3 DNA: TGTGCCAGCAGCTCCAGGACTAGCTCCAATACGCAGTATTTT
CDR3 protein: CASSSRTSSNTQYF

V gene: TRBV7-6
J gene: TRBJ1-2
CDR3 length: 18
clone size: -
D gene: TRBD1
CDR3 DNA: TGTGCCAGCAGCCCTATGACATGGGACAGGGGGGTAAACTATGGCTACACCTTC
CDR3 protein: CASSPMTWDRGVNYGYTF

V gene: TRBV6-4
J gene: TRBJ1-1
CDR3 length: 14
clone size: once
D gene: -
CDR3 DNA: TGTGCCAGCAGCACCGACCAAGGGAACACTGAAGCTTTCTTT
CDR3 protein: CASSTDQGNTEAFF

V gene: TRBV6-1
J gene: TRBJ2-2
CDR3 length: 14
clone size: -
D gene: -
CDR3 DNA: TGTGCCAGCAGGGGTATCGGTAGCACCGGGGAGCTGTTTTTT
CDR3 protein: CASRGIGSTGELFF

V gene: TRBV9
J gene: TRBJ2-1
CDR3 length: 14
clone size: once
D gene: -
CDR3 DNA: TGTGCCAGCAGCGTACTTTCGGAGTACAATGAGCAGTTCTTC
CDR3 protein: CASSVLSEYNEQFF

V gene: TRBV5-1
J gene: TRBJ2-7
CDR3 length: 16
clone size: -
D gene: TRBD1
CDR3 DNA: TGCGCCAGCAGCCCTGGGACAGGGCAAATCTTTGGGGGGCAGTACTTC
CDR3 protein: CASSPGTGQIFGGQYF

V gene: TRBV11-1
J gene: TRBJ2-3
CDR3 length: 17
clone size: many
D gene: TRBD2
CDR3 DNA: TGTGCCAGCAGCCCCCGGACTAGCGGGACCGACACAGATACGCAGTATTTT
CDR3 protein: CASSPRTSGTDTDTQYF

V gene: TRBV7-9
J gene: TRBJ2-3
CDR3 length: 15
clone size: -
D gene: -
CDR3 DNA: TGTGCCAGCAGCTCCTACAGGGTTCGGGTAGATACGCAGTATTTT
CDR3 protein: CASSSYRVRVDTQYF

V gene: TRBV28
J gene: TRBJ1-3
CDR3 length: 17
clone size: few
D gene: -
CDR3 DNA: TGTGCCAGCAGTTCTCGGGCTCCAAGACCCTCTGGAAACACCATATATTTT
CDR3 protein: CASSSRAPRPSGNTIYF

V gene: TRBV7-3
J gene: TRBJ2-1
CDR3 length: 14
clone size: -
D gene: TRBD1
CDR3 DNA: TGTGCCAGCAGCCCCCGGACAGGGGTTAATGAGCAGTTCTTC
CDR3 protein: CASSPRTGVNEQFF

V gene: TRBV28
J gene: TRBJ1-2
CDR3 length: 14
clone size: -
D gene: -
CDR3 DNA: TGTGCCAGCAGTTTGCTGGCCGACCTTGGTGGCTACACCTTC
CDR3 protein: CASSLLADLGGYTF

V gene: TRBV6-6
J gene: TRBJ2-7
CDR3 length: 15
clone size: -
D gene: TRBD1
CDR3 DNA: TGTGCCAGCAGTCAAGGACAGGGGGCGCAGTACGAGCAGTACTTC
CDR3 protein: CASSQGQGAQYEQYF

V gene: TRBV5-1
J gene: TRBJ1-1
CDR3 length: 14
clone size: -
D gene: -
CDR3 DNA: TGCGCCAGCAGCTTCGGGGGTTTGAACACTGAAGCTTTCTTT
CDR3 protein: CASSFGGLNTEAFF

V gene: TRBV6-1
J gene: TRBJ1-5
CDR3 length: 17
clone size: -
D gene: TRBD1
CDR3 DNA: TGTGCCAGCAGTGCCCCCCTGGACAGGGTACTCAATCAGCCCCAGCATTTT
CDR3 protein: CASSAPLDRVLNQPQHF

V gene: TRBV7-9
J gene: TRBJ2-2
CDR3 length: 18
clone size: once
D gene: -
CDR3 DNA: TGTGCCAGCAGCTCCACGAGTGGGCAGGGACCAGTGACCGGGGAGCTGTTTTTT
CDR3 protein: CASSSTSGQGPVTGELFF

V gene: TRBV7-6
J gene: TRBJ2-3
CDR3 length: 17
clone size: -
D gene: TRBD2
CDR3 DNA: TGTGCCAGCAGCTTAGCGATTCGGACTAGAGACCTTAGTACGCAGTATTTT
CDR3 protein: CASSLAIRTRDLSTQYF

V gene: TRBV6-5
J gene: TRBJ1-2
CDR3 length: 12
clone size: -
D gene: -
CDR3 DNA: TGTGCCACTTCCAGGGGAGAGTATGGCTACACCTTC
CDR3 protein: CATSRGEYGYTF

V gene: TRBV6-1
J gene: TRBJ2-3
CDR3 length: 16
clone size: -
D gene: TRBD2
CDR3 DNA: TGTGCCAGCAGTGATCTAGCGGGAGGCCAGAGGGATACGCAGTATTTT
CDR3 protein: CASSDLAGGQRDTQYF

V gene: TRBV13
J gene: TRBJ2-1
CDR3 length: 14
clone size: -
D gene: -
CDR3 DNA: TGTGCCAGCAGCTTGACGGGAGAGGACAATGAGCAGTTCTTC
CDR3 protein: CASSLTGEDNEQFF

V gene: TRBV18
J gene: TRBJ2-7
CDR3 length: 14
clone size: -
D gene: TRBD2
CDR3 DNA: TGTGCCAGCTCACCGGGACTAGCGGACTACGAGCAGTACTTC
CDR3 protein: CASSPGLADYEQYF

V gene: TRBV28
J gene: TRBJ2-7
CDR3 length: 15
clone size: -
D gene: TRBD2
CDR3 DNA: TGTGCCAGCAGTTCCCTAGCGGGAGTTTCCTACGAGCAGTACTTC
CDR3 protein: CASSSLAGVSYEQYF

V gene: TRBV5-1
J gene: TRBJ2-5
CDR3 length: 15
clone size: few
D gene: TRBD1
CDR3 DNA: TGCGCCAGCAGCACCACCCGGACAGGGGTCGAGACCCAGTACTTC
CDR3 protein: CASSTTRTGVETQYF

V gene: TRBV4-1
J gene: TRBJ2-7
CDR3 length: 15
clone size: -
D gene: -
CDR3 DNA: TGCGCCAGCAGCCTTAACCGGGCTAAGACCTACGAGCAGTACTTC
CDR3 protein: CASSLNRAKTYEQYF